This T cell receptor (beta chain) was retrieved from a study of early T cells in non-severe SARS-CoV-2 infection (dated by TCRdb to 2020 to 2022). At the level of the whole study: Because TCR sequencing relied on bulk RNA taken from unsorted whole blood, pairing of alpha and beta chains was not possible. What the study reported, not specific to this receptor: VDJdb matching was skewed toward anti-spike CD8 responses and likely underestimated virus-specific expansions by missing private and CD4 specificities.

Libraries came from 5' RACE. Sequencing used a NextSeq 500. To correct for sequencing error and PCR bias, the TCR library protocol tagged individual cDNA molecules with unique molecular identifiers. Both TCR alpha and beta chains were sequenced, and tight co-correlation was observed between alpha and beta sequence abundances in each sample. The authors processed their data as follows. Decombinator V4 was used to perform V gene, J gene and CDR3 annotation of TCR sequences. TCRs were defined as expanded if a significant change between any two time points was detected under a Poisson model with p below 0.0001. TCR abundances were normalised to the total number of TCRs sequenced in each sample and reported as counts per million. TRAV1-2 paired with TRAJ12, TRAJ20 or TRAJ33 defined MAIT TCRs, while TRAV10 paired with TRAJ18 defined iNKT TCRs. A search of VDJdb, accessed on 1 November 2021, was run for TCRs annotated to CMV, EBV and SARS-CoV-2, with TCRs annotated for multiple antigens excluded. TCRdb handled the public reads itself, with Q25 trimming in fastp and clone calling in MiXCR, and kept productive beta chains. Rows are unified per CDR3 protein, each entry keeping the most common DNA and genes. The V and J calls here are based on TCRdb, not the publication. This sample comprises about 31,000 distinct CDR3 sequences, over 6% of them detected only once. The ten largest account for about 13% of the sample.

This clonotype was recorded a few times. What this receptor recognizes is not known. The sample holds no much larger clone one base away, and base qualities are not on file. Germline trimming amounts to 4 bases on V and 6 bases on J, with 10 as the count of junction bases outside the gene matches. From a lookup of the germline V gene (reference sequence), CDR1 and CDR2 are MNHEY and SMNVEV. Counted from cysteine to phenylalanine, this CDR3 has 17 amino acids. Just the 51-base CDR3 DNA is kept, in frame starting at base 1. A case-control design nested within a healthcare worker cohort in London, UK, was used, with weekly nasopharyngeal swab PCR tests and blood sampling performed. Healthcare workers were recruited during the week of the UK lockdown, between 23 and 31 March 2020, and followed weekly for up to roughly 15 weeks.

This sequence uses TRBV27 and TRBJ2-5; 14 central bases correspond to TRBD2. This TCR was sampled from an adult who was a healthcare worker with PCR-confirmed SARS-CoV-2 infection or an uninfected control (not recorded which). Sequences were derived from whole blood, sampled at baseline. The DNA sequence follows: TGTGCCAGCAGTTCTCGGTTGACTAGCGGGAGGGCCCAGACCCAGTACTTC. It translates as CASSSRLTSGRAQTQYF.